This is a list of T cell receptor beta chains from one sample in a study of radiotherapy plus CTLA-4 blockade in lung cancer. Clones were read by immunoSEQ multiplex PCR, and TCRdb kept only the in-frame ones, dropping some. Of around 110,000 clones detected, about 83% appear once; the ten largest clones hold less than 2.5%. This sample comprised peripheral blood, obtained from a patient treated with radiotherapy plus ipilimumab. Receptors originate from a human donor with non-small cell lung cancer that progressed on radiotherapy plus ipilimumab. Some clones in this sample may be carry-over from other donors' samples. The CDR3 runs from the conserved cysteine through the conserved F or W. A D gene is named only where the DNA matches it firmly. Only some rows state a clone size, as once, few, many or a class for expanded clones.

J,V,size,D,CDR3,DNA
TRBJ2-5,TRBV29-1,NA,TRBD1,CSVDPGQGETQYF,TGCAGCGTTGATCCGGGACAGGGGGAGACCCAGTACTTC
TRBJ2-7,TRBV14,NA,NA,CASSRSRSRVIYEQYF,TGTGCCAGCAGCCGGAGCCGGAGCCGAGTCATCTACGAGCAGTACTTC
TRBJ1-5,TRBV2,once,TRBD1,CASSRDRDQPQHF,TGTGCCAGCAGTCGGGACAGAGATCAGCCCCAGCATTTT
TRBJ1-2,TRBV6-5,NA,TRBD1,CASKGQEVSYGYTF,TGTGCCAGCAAGGGACAGGAAGTTTCCTATGGCTACACCTTC
TRBJ1-3,TRBV30,NA,NA,CAWSFGRSSGNTIYF,TGTGCCTGGAGTTTTGGTAGAAGCTCTGGAAACACCATATATTTT
TRBJ1-5,TRBV6-5,NA,NA,CASGYSVASNQWPQHF,TGTGCCAGTGGTTACAGCGTCGCTTCTAATCAGTGGCCCCAGCATTTT
TRBJ2-3,TRBV7-3,few,NA,CASSISSTDTQYF,TGTGCCAGCAGCATCAGTAGCACAGATACGCAGTATTTT
TRBJ2-7,TRBV27,NA,TRBD1,CATRDRGRAREQYF,TGTGCCACCCGGGACAGGGGGCGAGCGAGAGAGCAGTACTTC
TRBJ1-1,TRBV7-2,few,NA,CASSLKGSRGPFRAFF,TGTGCCAGCAGCTTAAAAGGTTCTCGGGGACCATTCAGAGCTTTCTTT
TRBJ2-3,TRBV29-1,NA,NA,CSVSGAGITDTQYF,TGCAGCGTTTCAGGGGCGGGGATCACAGATACGCAGTATTTT
TRBJ1-6,TRBV28,NA,NA,CASRVSNNSPLHF,TGTGCCAGCCGTGTCTCAAATAATTCACCCCTCCACTTT
TRBJ2-1,TRBV4-3,NA,NA,CASSQDWGLSYNEQFF,TGCGCCAGCAGCCAAGATTGGGGTTTATCTTACAATGAGCAGTTCTTC
TRBJ2-3,TRBV27,few,NA,CASSLRPGRTDTQYF,TGTGCCAGCAGTTTACGGCCCGGCAGGACAGATACGCAGTATTTT
TRBJ1-1,TRBV5-1,NA,NA,CASSSPSGQRNTEAFF,TGCGCCAGCAGCTCTCCGTCGGGGCAGCGGAACACTGAAGCTTTCTTT
TRBJ2-5,TRBV5-1,NA,TRBD1,CASSLVGQPSYHQETQYF,TGCGCCAGCAGCTTGGTGGGACAGCCTTCCTACCATCAAGAGACCCAGTACTTC
TRBJ2-5,TRBV18,NA,TRBD2,CASSPQLAEETQYF,TGTGCCAGCTCACCACAACTAGCGGAGGAGACCCAGTACTTC
TRBJ1-2,TRBV5-6,NA,TRBD1,CASSQDRGTVGYGYTF,TGTGCCAGCAGCCAGGACAGGGGGACCGTAGGGTATGGCTACACCTTC
TRBJ1-6,TRBV27,NA,NA,CASSLQGRHNSPLHF,TGTGCCAGCAGTTTACAGGGACGGCATAATTCACCCCTCCACTTT
TRBJ1-5,TRBV2,NA,NA,CASSENSGGNQPQHF,TGTGCCAGCAGTGAAAACTCGGGAGGCAATCAGCCCCAGCATTTT
TRBJ2-7,TRBV29-1,once,NA,CSVVQGGHEQYF,TGCAGCGTTGTACAGGGTGGCCACGAGCAGTACTTC
TRBJ1-4,TRBV5-1,NA,TRBD1,CASSSRASGGEKLFF,TGCGCCAGCAGCTCCCGGGCGTCAGGGGGTGAAAAACTGTTTTTT
TRBJ1-6,TRBV2,NA,TRBD1,CASILRGLAYNSPLHF,TGTGCCAGCATCCTCAGGGGGCTCGCCTATAATTCACCCCTCCACTTT
TRBJ1-2,TRBV4-3,NA,TRBD1,CASSRYGTVYGYTF,TGCGCCAGCAGCCGCTACGGGACAGTCTATGGCTACACCTTC
TRBJ2-2,TRBV15,NA,NA,CATSRDIRGVGELFF,TGTGCCACCAGCAGAGATATACGCGGGGTCGGGGAGCTGTTTTTT
TRBJ2-3,TRBV9,NA,TRBD2,CASSVGTSADTQYF,TGTGCCAGCAGCGTAGGGACTAGCGCGGATACGCAGTATTTT
TRBJ1-5,TRBV7-3,NA,TRBD1,CASSFRDRGSVGNQPQHF,TGTGCCAGCAGCTTCCGGGACAGGGGTTCGGTGGGCAATCAGCCCCAGCATTTT
TRBJ2-7,TRBV29-1,once,NA,CSGAIDAGHYYEQYF,TGCAGCGGCGCCATAGACGCGGGACACTATTACGAGCAGTACTTC